Shown below are 30 T cell receptor beta chains from a single sample sequenced in a study of T-cell reconstitution after alpha-beta-depleted transplantation in children. A TCRbeta library incorporating unique molecular identifiers was prepared. MiXCR, run by TCRdb on the PCR reads, gives a single entry per CDR3 protein. The table lists some 240,000 distinct CDR3 sequences, about 8.8% of them singletons. This specimen consisted of PBMCs from the stem cell graft donor, obtained from the stem cell graft. The receptors were gathered from a human donor who donated a stem cell graft to a child with SCID.

In this sample, this clonotype turned up many times. The genes are TRBV7-3 and TRBJ2-1; 10 nucleotides agree with TRBD2. Germline V gene sequence: CDR1 SGHTA, CDR2 FQGTGA. The CDR3 covers 15 residues. V was clipped by 4 bases and J by 0 bases; unmatched bases: 0. The CDR3 bases are TGTGCCAGCAGCTGGACTAGCGGCTCCTACAATGAGCAGTTCTTC. Translating gives CASSWTSGSYNEQFF.

This clonotype was counted many times. This chain joins TRBV12-3 or TRBV12-4 and TRBJ2-4; the match to TRBD1 covers 7 bases. V lost 5 bases, J lost 1 base, and 8 bases stayed unmatched. There are 16 residues in the CDR3. CDR3 sequence (DNA): TGTGCCAGCAGTCGCGACAGGGTACGGGCCAAAAACATTCAGTACTTC. Protein product: CASSRDRVRAKNIQYF.

This clonotype was picked up many times. The chain couples TRBV12-3 or TRBV12-4 to TRBJ1-1, with 8 positions matching TRBD1. Losses at the gene ends were 8 bases for V and 1 base for J; bases not matched to a gene: 6. This CDR3 region has 14 residues. Here the CDR3 reads CASLDRGRNTEAFF. The CDR3 coding sequence is TGTGCCAGCCTCGACAGGGGACGGAACACTGAAGCTTTCTTT.

This clonotype came up many times. The rearrangement uses TRBV5-1 and TRBJ2-7; 9 bases line up with TRBD1. The CDR3 has 13 residues. Per the germline V gene, CDR1 is SGHRS and CDR2 is YFSETQ. V shed 3 bases and J 5 bases; nucleotides not matched to a gene: 3. The CDR3 DNA reads TGCGCCAGCAGCTACGGACAGGGGAACGAGCAGTACTTC. It translates to CASSYGQGNEQYF.

This clonotype was seen ten or more times. The V and J genes are TRBV6-1 and TRBJ1-5; D perhaps matches TRBD1 (6 bases). Germline CDR1 reads MNHNS; CDR2 reads SASEGT. CDR3 size: 16 residues. Trimming removed 2 bases from V and 0 bases from J, with 11 bases in between. Written as DNA, the CDR3 is TGTGCCAGCAGTGAAAGACAGGTCTATAGCAATCAGCCCCAGCATTTT. Translated, it gives CASSERQVYSNQPQHF.

This clonotype has only a few counts. V and J are TRBV2 and TRBJ2-3; TRBD2 aligns across 7 bases. After removal of 0 bases from V and 2 bases from J, the junction contained 8 bases not matched to a gene. The length of the CDR3 is 17 residues. Germline assignment: CDR1 SNHLY and CDR2 FYNNEI. DNA of the CDR3: TGTGCCAGCAGTGAAGCCAGGGAGGGATGGTCCACAGATACGCAGTATTTT. Its protein product is CASSEAREGWSTDTQYF. Complete variable domain (other parts from reference TRBV2 and TRBJ2-3): EPEVTQTPSHQVTQMGQEVILRCVPISNHLYFYWYRQILGQKVEFLVSFYNNEISEKSEIFDDQFSVERPDGSNFTLKIRSTKLEDSAMYFCASSEAREGWSTDTQYFGPGTRLTVL.

This clonotype was seen a handful of times. J is TRBJ1-2 and V is TRBV7-8, with D perhaps TRBD1 (6 bases). The CDR3 loop spans 15 amino acids. Germline CDR1 SGHVS, CDR2 FQNEAQ. Trimming removed 5 bases at V and 0 bases at J, with 13 bases between. The DNA for the CDR3 is TGTGCCAGCAGCCTTCGGACAGATCCTAACTATGGCTACACCTTC. This translates into CASSLRTDPNYGYTF. The entire variable domain, with the rest obtained from reference TRBV7-8 and TRBJ1-2, is as follows: GAGVSQSPRYKVAKRGQDVALRCDPISGHVSLFWYQQALGQGPEFLTYFQNEAQLDKSGLPSDRFFAERPEGSVSTLKIQRTQQEDSAVYLCASSLRTDPNYGYTFGSGTRLTVV.

There are many counts of this clonotype. V usage is TRBV20-1 and J usage is TRBJ1-1, with D tentatively TRBD1 (5 bases). In germline, CDR1 is DFQATT, CDR2 SNEGSKA (reference sequence). The CDR3 spans 17 residues. With 3 bases removed from V and 1 base from J, the gap between germline ends came to 21 bases. The chain's CDR3 is CSARAAGVPLSNTEAFF. The CDR3 DNA reads as TGCAGTGCTAGGGCGGCGGGGGTTCCCTTATCGAACACTGAAGCTTTCTTT.

The rearrangement uses TRBV7-2 and TRBJ1-2; D not resolved. The CDR3 is 14 residues long. Looked up from germline, CDR1 is SGHTA and CDR2 is FQGNSA. V gave up 5 bases and J gave up 0 bases, with 10 bases separating them. CDR3 amino acids: CASSPLIANYGYTF. For the CDR3, the DNA is TGTGCCAGCAGCCCCTTGATAGCTAACTATGGCTACACCTTC.

This clonotype was found many times. The chain couples TRBV5-1 to TRBJ2-2; 7 nucleotides align to TRBD1. The CDR3 has 15 amino acids. V lost 2 bases, J lost 4 bases, and 5 bases stayed unmatched. The V gene's germline CDR1 is SGHRS and CDR2 YFSETQ. CDR3 loop: CASSFSTGATGELFF. CDR3 bases: TGCGCCAGCAGCTTCTCCACAGGGGCCACCGGGGAGCTGTTTTTT.

This clonotype was counted ten times or more. This sequence joins TRBV12-3 or TRBV12-4 and TRBJ2-3; D might be TRBD1 (7 bases). V dropped 7 bases and J dropped 5 bases, with 19 bases sitting between them. This CDR3 is built from 15 residues. The CDR3 DNA reads TGTGCCAGCACCCCCCAGGGGGGCGCGGGAGATACGCAGTATTTT. Amino acid sequence: CASTPQGGAGDTQYF.

This clonotype was found many times. The chain recombines TRBV3-1 with TRBJ2-5, with TRBD1 matching over 9 bases. From germline, CDR1 is LGHDT and CDR2 YNNKEL (reference sequence). The CDR3 covers 15 residues. Trimming removed 7 bases from V and 0 bases from J; junction bases left unmatched: 6. The CDR3 loop is CASNHGDRDQETQYF. Here the CDR3 DNA reads TGTGCCAGCAACCATGGGGACAGGGACCAAGAGACCCAGTACTTC.

Ten or more counts support this clonotype. The chain joins TRBV5-1 to TRBJ1-1; D gene uncertain. The CDR3 is 13 amino acids. The germline V gene has CDR1 SGHRS and CDR2 YFSETQ. Trimming removed 4 bases at V and 2 bases at J, with 9 bases between. This chain's CDR3 is CASSVDLNTEAFF. In DNA form, the CDR3 reads TGCGCCAGCAGCGTGGATCTAAACACTGAAGCTTTCTTT.

This clonotype was detected ten times or more. The chain uses TRBV3-1 and TRBJ1-1; D is ambiguous. The V end was cut by 4 bases, the J end by 0 bases, with 6 bases between. Germline lookup yields CDR1 LGHDT and CDR2 YNNKEL (reference sequence). The CDR3 is 13 amino acids. CDR3 sequence reads: CASSRAVNTEAFF. The CDR3 nucleotides are TGTGCCAGCAGCCGGGCGGTGAACACTGAAGCTTTCTTT.

The chain joins TRBV7-6 to TRBJ1-4; D remains ambiguous. V lost 5 bases and J lost 5, with 9 bases in between. Germline assignment: CDR1 SGHVS and CDR2 FNYEAQ. There are 13 residues in the CDR3. CDR3 residues: CASSRDTNEKLFF. The CDR3, as DNA: TGTGCCAGCAGCCGCGACACGAATGAAAAACTGTTTTTT.

This clonotype has ten or more counts. The chain is built from TRBV4-2 and TRBJ2-7; 9 positions match TRBD2. The CDR3 is 17 residues long. CDR1 and CDR2 (germline): LGHNA, YNFKEQ. J lost 2 bases, V lost 4 bases, and 12 bases had no gene match. The CDR3 DNA sequence: TGTGCCAGCAGCCCGGGGCTAGCGGGGTTTCGGACCTACGAGCAGTACTTC. Its translation is CASSPGLAGFRTYEQYF.

This clonotype was seen repeatedly, ten times or more. The chain joins TRBV3-1 to TRBJ2-7; the D gene is possibly TRBD1 (6 bases). The V end lost 4 bases, the J end lost 6 bases, and 16 bases lay between the germline ends. The CDR3 has 14 amino acids. Germline CDR1 is LGHDT and CDR2 is YNNKEL (reference sequence). The CDR3 nucleotides are TGTGCCAGCAGCCCTCCGGACAGAGGGGGCGAGCAGTACTTC. The encoded protein is CASSPPDRGGEQYF.

The table lists this clonotype with many counts. The chain has TRBV12-3 or TRBV12-4 and TRBJ2-7, with TRBD2 matching 12 bases. Trimming cost V 5 bases and J 6 bases; bases outside gene matches: 8. CDR3 size: 15 residues. The CDR3 loop is CASSPLLAGGGEQYF. Written as DNA, the CDR3 is TGTGCCAGCAGTCCCTTACTAGCGGGGGGCGGCGAGCAGTACTTC.

This clonotype was recorded many times. The chain is built from TRBV6-5 and TRBJ2-3, with 11 bases aligning to TRBD1. V dropped 2 bases and J dropped 3; count of bases not matched to a gene: 1. CDR3 length: 15 residues. Germline V lookup: CDR1 MNHEY, CDR2 SVGAGI. Written as DNA, the CDR3 is TGTGCCAGCAGTTACGGGACAGGGGGTACAGATACGCAGTATTTT. Protein: CASSYGTGGTDTQYF.

A remark on this clonotype: A clone one base away is much larger, so this may be a read error. The chain couples TRBV5-1 to TRBJ2-6; D not certain. This CDR3 contains 16 residues. Germline CDR1 is SGHRS and CDR2 is YFSETQ. The CDR3 sequence: CPSSLVLQSGANVLTF. CDR3 in DNA: TGCCCCAGCAGCTTGGTTTTACAGTCTGGGGCCAACGTCCTGACTTTC.

The V and J genes are TRBV7-9 and TRBJ2-1; 9 nucleotides line up with TRBD2. Losses at the gene ends were 2 bases for V and 9 bases for J; bases not matched to a gene: 14. The CDR3 length is 17 residues. Per the germline V gene, CDR1 is SEHNR and CDR2 is FQNEAQ (reference sequence). The CDR3: CASSLSLAGGPRAEQFF. The CDR3 DNA is TGTGCCAGCAGCTTAAGTCTCGCGGGGGGGCCGCGAGCTGAGCAGTTCTTC.

This clonotype has at least ten counts. The gene calls are TRBV20-1 and TRBJ1-5; 7 nucleotides agree with TRBD1. V lost 5 bases, J lost 7 bases, and 11 bases stayed unmatched. The CDR3 sequence is 14 residues long. The germline V gene encodes CDR1 DFQATT and CDR2 SNEGSKA (reference sequence). CDR3 region: CSASPGTVLQPQHF. Here the CDR3 DNA reads TGCAGTGCTTCTCCCGGGACAGTATTGCAGCCCCAGCATTTT.

This clonotype was seen many times. The CDR3 protein is CASQLAGGTDTQYF. The CDR3 bases are TGCGCCAGCCAACTAGCGGGGGGCACAGATACGCAGTATTTT. This rearrangement joins TRBV5-1 to TRBJ2-3; 11 bases match TRBD2. Germline loops: CDR1 SGHRS, CDR2 YFSETQ. V was clipped by 7 bases and J by 1 base; unmatched bases: 2. CDR3 length equals 14 residues.

This clonotype was seen many times. The chain carries TRBV7-2 and TRBJ1-2; TRBD1 aligns across 10 bases. Germline V gene data show CDR1 as SGHTA and CDR2 as FQGNSA. V shed 3 bases, J shed 4 bases, and the junction held 5 bases outside the gene matches. This CDR3 has 15 residues. The DNA for the CDR3 is TGTGCCAGCAGCTTCCCTGGGACAGGGGTCTATGGCTACACCTTC. This sequence encodes CASSFPGTGVYGYTF.

In this sample, this clonotype turned up many times. The chain employs TRBV5-1 and TRBJ2-5; 9 positions agree with TRBD2. The CDR3 covers 15 residues. The germline CDR1 and CDR2 sequences are SGHRS and YFSETQ. After removal of 2 bases from V and 5 bases from J, the junction contained 7 bases not matched to a gene. The CDR3 is CASSFGLAFQETQYF. CDR3 bases: TGCGCCAGCAGCTTCGGACTAGCGTTTCAGGAGACCCAGTACTTC.

The chain carries TRBV5-1 and TRBJ1-1; 7 bases are shared with TRBD1. Germline V CDR1 and CDR2: SGHRS, YFSETQ. This CDR3 has 14 residues. V shed 2 bases, J shed 4 bases, and the junction held 5 bases outside the gene matches. The CDR3: CASSFQGEGTEAFF. CDR3 DNA: TGCGCCAGCAGCTTTCAGGGGGAGGGCACTGAAGCTTTCTTT.

This clonotype was seen many times. The chain uses TRBV25-1 and TRBJ2-1, with 10 nucleotides matching TRBD2. The germline V gene encodes CDR1 MGHDK and CDR2 SYGVNS. This CDR3 contains 18 residues. The V and J ends lost 1 base and 2 bases, in that order; junction bases with no gene match: 8. The CDR3 region has the DNA TGTGCCAGCAGTGAATCCACTAGCGGGGCCGGCCCCTACAATGAGCAGTTCTTC. Its protein product is CASSESTSGAGPYNEQFF.

There are many counts of this clonotype. V usage is TRBV5-1 and J usage is TRBJ1-1, with D unclear. CDR3 length equals 11 residues. The germline gives CDR1 SGHRS, CDR2 YFSETQ. With 9 bases removed from V and 5 bases from J, the gap between germline ends came to 11 bases. The CDR3, as DNA: TGCGCCATTCTCCGCGGGACTGAAGCTTTCTTT. This encodes CAILRGTEAFF.

This clonotype has ten or more counts. This sequence joins TRBV9 and TRBJ1-1; a possible D gene is TRBD1 (6 bases). This CDR3 contains 14 residues. The V and J ends lost 0 bases and 5 bases respectively, with 11 bases between them. Germline-derived CDR1 and CDR2 are SGDLS and YYNGEE. The CDR3 region has the DNA TGTGCCAGCAGCGTAGACAGGGATGGAACTGAAGCTTTCTTT. It codes for CASSVDRDGTEAFF.

This clonotype has a handful of counts. Since a much larger clone is just one base distant, this may be a read error. V usage is TRBV12-3 or TRBV12-4 and J usage is TRBJ1-1; TRBD1 aligns across 7 bases. J lost 6 bases, V lost 8 bases, and 12 bases had no gene match. CDR3 length equals 14 residues. Written as DNA, the CDR3 is TGTGCCAGCTGCAATACCGGGACAGTCCCTGAAGCTTTCTTT. Protein sequence: CASCNTGTVPEAFF.